This T cell receptor (beta chain) was observed in a study of shared clonotypes between healthy human individuals. The deep-level immunoSEQ assay was used. The data were produced by immunoSEQ multiplex PCR, yet TCRdb's version contains in-frame clones alone and is incomplete. The sample contains around 700,000 clones, around 67% of which appear only once. Notes on the study in general: Rarefaction showed that sequencing of sorted subsets was incomplete (despite large depth).

Healthy HIV-negative adults with no recent acute infections or vaccinations were recruited as donors. CD45RA-negative memory and CD45RA+ naive subsets were split from the CD4+ cells. In the case of this clone: Its specificity is not known.

This sequence was found in a woman in her 30s in good health. Source material: memory CD4+ T cells sorted from blood. Regarding subset: CD45RA-negative fraction.

CDR3 bases: TGCGCCAGCAGTGACCCACGGGACGGGACGGAGGAGCAGTTCTTC. Amino acids: CASSDPRDGTEEQFF. The chain joins TRBV10-1 to TRBJ2-1; D is perhaps TRBD1 or TRBD2 (5 bases each). CDR3 length: 15 amino acids. Germline V lookup: CDR1 WNHNN, CDR2 SYGVQD (reference sequence). The ends were cut back, 3 bases at V and 10 bases at J, with 19 bases in the middle.